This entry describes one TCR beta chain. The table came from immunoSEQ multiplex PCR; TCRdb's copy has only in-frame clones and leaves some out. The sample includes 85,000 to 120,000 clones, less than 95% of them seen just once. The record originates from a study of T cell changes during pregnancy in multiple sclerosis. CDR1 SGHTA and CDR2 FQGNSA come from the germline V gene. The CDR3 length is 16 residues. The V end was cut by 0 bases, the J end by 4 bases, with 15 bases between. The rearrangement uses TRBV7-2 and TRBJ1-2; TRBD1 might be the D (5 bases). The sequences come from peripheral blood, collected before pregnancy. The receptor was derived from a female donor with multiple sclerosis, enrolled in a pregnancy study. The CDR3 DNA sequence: TGTGCCAGCAGCTTAGCCGGAGCGGGAGGGGTCTATGGCTACACCTTC. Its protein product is CASSLAGAGGVYGYTF. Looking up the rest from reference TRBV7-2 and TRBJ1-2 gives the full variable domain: GAGVSQSPSNKVTEKGKDVELRCDPISGHTALYWYRQSLGQGLEFLIYFQGNSAPDKSGLPSDRFSAERTGGSVSTLTIQRTQQEDSAVYLCASSLAGAGGVYGYTFGSGTRLTVV.